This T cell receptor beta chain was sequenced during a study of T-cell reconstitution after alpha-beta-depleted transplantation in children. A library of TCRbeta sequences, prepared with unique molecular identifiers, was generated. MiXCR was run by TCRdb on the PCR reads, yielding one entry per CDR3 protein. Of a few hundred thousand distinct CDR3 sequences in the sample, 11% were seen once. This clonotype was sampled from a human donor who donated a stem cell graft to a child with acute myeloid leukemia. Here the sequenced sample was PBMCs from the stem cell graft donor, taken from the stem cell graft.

The CDR3 nucleotides read TGCAGCGTTGTAAGAGGGACGGGCCCAACAGATACGCAGTATTTT. This encodes CSVVRGTGPTDTQYF. This chain links TRBV29-1 with TRBJ2-3; D may correspond to TRBD1 or TRBD2 (5 bases each). The germline V gene encodes CDR1 SQVTM and CDR2 ANQGSEA. Trimming took off 4 bases at V and 3 bases at J, with 17 bases between the two ends. The CDR3 is 15 amino acids.